This is a list of T cell receptor beta chains from one sample in a study of shared clonotypes between healthy human individuals. The assay was immunoSEQ multiplex PCR, and TCRdb's table has in-frame clones only and misses some. This table holds millions of clones, roughly 92% found once. Sequenced sample: naive CD4+ T cells sorted from blood. These receptors were obtained from a young man in good health. The CDR3 runs from the conserved cysteine through the conserved F or W. A D gene is named only where the DNA matches it firmly. Clone size is given for some rows only: seen once, a few or many times, or a class if the clone is expanded.

clone_size j_call v_call d_call cdr3_length cdr3_nt cdr3_aa
NA TRBJ2-1 TRBV28 NA 14 TGTGCCAGCAGTTTAGGGACACCGTACAATGAGCAGTTCTTC CASSLGTPYNEQFF
NA TRBJ1-5 TRBV6-6 NA 14 TGTGCCAGCAGTTACGGGGGAAGCAATCAGCCCCAGCATTTT CASSYGGSNQPQHF
NA TRBJ2-5 TRBV10-3 TRBD2 14 TGTGCCATCAGTGTCAGCGGGAGTGAGGAGACCCAGTACTTC CAISVSGSEETQYF
NA TRBJ1-1 TRBV28 TRBD1 17 TGTGCCGCATTAACGGGGACAGCACCCAACATGAACACTGAAGCTTTCTTT CAALTGTAPNMNTEAFF
NA TRBJ1-4 TRBV4-3 TRBD1 15 TGCGCCAGCAGCCAGATAAAGACAGGGATTGAAAAACTGTTTTTT CASSQIKTGIEKLFF
NA TRBJ2-7 TRBV27 TRBD1 14 TGTGCCAGCAGTCAAACAGGGGCTCCCTACGAGCAGTACTTC CASSQTGAPYEQYF
few TRBJ1-5 TRBV18 NA 14 TGTGCCAGCTCCATACTTGGGGGAAATCAGCCCCAGCATTTT CASSILGGNQPQHF
NA TRBJ1-1 TRBV6-5 NA 15 TGTGCCAGCAGTTACGGTTTAGGCTCGAGCACTGAAGCTTTCTTT CASSYGLGSSTEAFF
NA TRBJ1-6 TRBV2 NA 12 TGTGCCAGCAGGCCTGCGAGCTCACCCCTCCACTTT CASRPASSPLHF
NA TRBJ2-7 TRBV6-1 NA 14 TGTGCCAGCAGGCTGGAGGGCTCGGCCTACGAGCAGTACTTC CASRLEGSAYEQYF
NA TRBJ2-2 TRBV28 NA 13 TGTGCCAGCAGCCCTGGTGGCGCCGGGGAGCTGTTTTTT CASSPGGAGELFF
NA TRBJ2-5 TRBV5-1 NA 15 TGCGCCAGCAGCCCCACCGGGGGGCCTGGGGAGACCCAGTACTTC CASSPTGGPGETQYF
NA TRBJ2-7 TRBV27 TRBD2 15 TGTGCCAGCAGGGGAAGCGGGGGCCAAGCCTACGAGCAGTACTTC CASRGSGGQAYEQYF
NA TRBJ2-5 TRBV7-2 NA 11 TGTGCCAGCAGCCAGGGGGAGACCCAGTACTTC CASSQGETQYF
NA TRBJ2-3 TRBV18 NA 13 TGTGCCAGCTCACCACTGGGGGTGGATACGCAGTATTTT CASSPLGVDTQYF
NA TRBJ1-2 TRBV7-2 TRBD1 13 TGTGCCAGCAGCGCACAGGGGGCTTATGGCTACACCTTC CASSAQGAYGYTF
NA TRBJ2-7 TRBV5-1 TRBD2 16 TGCGCCAGCAGCTTGCTCCGAGGGACTAGCGACTACGAGCAGTACTTC CASSLLRGTSDYEQYF
NA TRBJ2-5 TRBV30 NA 12 TGTGCCTGGAGTCCTGGGATAAAGACCCAGTACTTC CAWSPGIKTQYF
NA TRBJ1-6 TRBV7-2 TRBD1 16 TGTGCCAGCAGCTTAACCACGACAGGGCCTAATTCACCCCTCCACTTT CASSLTTTGPNSPLHF
NA TRBJ2-5 TRBV19 TRBD2 14 TGTGCCAGTAGTATAGGGGGAGGGACAGAGACCCAGTACTTC CASSIGGGTETQYF
NA TRBJ2-6 TRBV5-1 NA 15 TGCGCCAGCAGCTTAGGAACCTCTGGGGCCAACGTCCTGACTTTC CASSLGTSGANVLTF
NA TRBJ1-5 TRBV6-1 NA 13 TGTGCCAGCAGTCCACGGTGGGATCAGCCCCAGCATTTT CASSPRWDQPQHF
few TRBJ1-6 TRBV6-1 NA 12 TGTGCCAGCAGTCAGGGTGGGTCACCCCTCCACTTT CASSQGGSPLHF
NA TRBJ1-2 TRBV27 NA 13 TGTGCCAGCAGACCTGACAGGACGGCCAGCTACACCTTC CASRPDRTASYTF
once TRBJ2-5 TRBV5-4 NA 15 TGTGCAACCACGGAGAGGGGAGGAAAGGGGGAGACCCAGTACTTC CATTERGGKGETQYF
NA TRBJ1-1 TRBV4-1 TRBD1 14 TGCGCCAGCAGCCAAGATGGAGGGGGCTCTGAAGCTTTCTTT CASSQDGGGSEAFF
NA TRBJ2-7 TRBV10-3 TRBD2 16 TGTGCCATCAGTGATGGGCCGGGAGGGGTGGGCTACGAGCAGTACTTC CAISDGPGGVGYEQYF
NA TRBJ1-1 TRBV6-5 NA 14 TGTGCCAGCAGTTACAAGGGTTGGGGGACTGTCGCTTTCTTT CASSYKGWGTVAFF
NA TRBJ2-1 TRBV19 NA 13 TGTGCCAGTAGCACCCTAGTTTCAGGTGAGCAGTTCTTC CASSTLVSGEQFF
NA TRBJ1-6 TRBV5-4 NA 16 TGTGCCAGCAGCTTGGGGGAGCCGCAAAGGAATTCACCCCTCCACTTT CASSLGEPQRNSPLHF
NA TRBJ1-4 TRBV30 NA 11 TGTGCCTGGAGTGAAGAAGAAAAACTGTTTTTT CAWSEEEKLFF
NA TRBJ1-5 TRBV28 NA 14 TGTGCCAGCACCACAAGGGGTTTCGTGGAGCCCCAGCATTTT CASTTRGFVEPQHF
NA TRBJ1-2 TRBV6-1 NA 14 TGTGCCAGCAGTGAAGCCGGGTCAGTTTATGGCTACACCTTC CASSEAGSVYGYTF
NA TRBJ2-7 TRBV6-1 NA 13 TGTGCCAGCAGCTACACAGGGTCCTACGAGCAGTACTTC CASSYTGSYEQYF
NA TRBJ2-7 TRBV9 TRBD2 15 TGTGCCAGCAGCGCGGGACTAGCGGGCTCCTACGAGCAGTACTTC CASSAGLAGSYEQYF
NA TRBJ2-1 TRBV11-2 NA 12 TGTGCCAGCAGCTTATCCGGCAATGAGCAGTTCTTC CASSLSGNEQFF
NA TRBJ2-7 TRBV4-1 NA 15 TGCGCCAGCGCGCCAGGAACAGGGTTCACGTACGAGCAGTACTTC CASAPGTGFTYEQYF
NA TRBJ2-1 TRBV30 NA 13 TGTGCCTGGAGTGACGGCCTCGCACTTGAGCAGTTCTTC CAWSDGLALEQFF
NA TRBJ1-2 TRBV2 TRBD1 13 TGTGCCAGCAGAGCGACAGGGAACTATGGCTACACCTTC CASRATGNYGYTF
NA TRBJ2-1 TRBV7-2 TRBD1 13 TGTGCCAGCAGCGCCCCCAGGGGGAATGAGCAGTTCTTC CASSAPRGNEQFF
NA TRBJ2-2 TRBV19 NA 14 TGTGCCAGTAGTATAATCAGGGGGGCCGGGGAGCTGTTTTTT CASSIIRGAGELFF
NA TRBJ2-1 TRBV6-1 TRBD2 11 TGTGCCAGCAGACGGGAGGGTGAGCAGTTCTTC CASRREGEQFF
once TRBJ1-6 TRBV5-1 NA 12 TGCGCCAGCAGCTTGGAGGCTTCACCCCTCCACTTT CASSLEASPLHF
NA TRBJ1-2 TRBV6-1 NA 14 TGTGCCAGCAGTGAACCCGGAGAGAACTATGGCTACACCTTC CASSEPGENYGYTF
once TRBJ1-3 TRBV30 NA 13 TGTGCCTGGAATAAAAGGGGTAGAAACACCATATATTTT CAWNKRGRNTIYF
NA TRBJ2-2 TRBV4-3 TRBD2 17 TGCGCCAGCAGCCACGCAACCGGGACTAAGAACACCGGGGAGCTGTTTTTT CASSHATGTKNTGELFF
NA TRBJ2-5 TRBV9 TRBD2 15 TGTGCCAGCAGCGTACGACTAGCGGGAGTCGGGACCCAGTACTTC CASSVRLAGVGTQYF
NA TRBJ2-3 TRBV14 TRBD1 16 TGTGCCAGCAGCCAAGCCGGGACAGGGGGCCCAGATACGCAGTATTTT CASSQAGTGGPDTQYF
NA TRBJ2-4 TRBV19 NA 14 TGTGCCAGTAGTATAGGAGAAGTCCAAAACATTCAGTACTTC CASSIGEVQNIQYF
once TRBJ2-2 TRBV10-3 NA 11 TGTGCCATCGGGGAGGACTTGGAGCTGTTTTTT CAIGEDLELFF
NA TRBJ2-7 TRBV30 NA 13 TGTGCCTGGAGTCGTGGGCGGGCCTACGAGCAGTACTTC CAWSRGRAYEQYF
NA TRBJ2-1 TRBV11-2 TRBD2 17 TGTGCCAGCAGCACCCAGGGAGGTTCAGCGGGAGGGCTGGCTCCGTTCTTC CASSTQGGSAGGLAPFF
NA TRBJ1-1 TRBV5-1 TRBD1 16 TGCGCCAGCAGCTTGGATGGGACAGGGGGCATCTCCAAAGCTTTCTTT CASSLDGTGGISKAFF
NA TRBJ2-1 TRBV19 NA 17 TGTGCCAGTAGAGAGACTTTAGGCTACTTTGTGGGCAATGAGCAGTTCTTC CASRETLGYFVGNEQFF
NA TRBJ2-3 TRBV4-3 TRBD1 16 TGCGCCAGCAGCCAAGATTCCAGGGGGCTTGGGGATACGCAGTATTTT CASSQDSRGLGDTQYF
NA TRBJ2-3 TRBV5-1 NA 14 TGCGCCAGCAGCTTGGGGGGTAGTGGCGATACGCAGTATTTT CASSLGGSGDTQYF
NA TRBJ1-2 TRBV7-9 NA 14 TGTGCCAGCAGCTTAGAGACAGCGAACTATGGCTACACCTTC CASSLETANYGYTF
NA TRBJ2-7 TRBV5-1 TRBD2 15 TGCGCCAGCCGAATTAGCGGGAGGGTCTCCTACGAGCAGTACTTC CASRISGRVSYEQYF
NA TRBJ2-7 TRBV21-1 NA 14 TGTGCCAGCGGACTTGAAACTAGCGGGGAAAGGCAGTACTTC CASGLETSGERQYF
NA TRBJ2-5 TRBV2 TRBD1 12 TGTGCCAGCACGGGACAGGGAGGGGCCCAGTACTTC CASTGQGGAQYF